These 7 T cell receptor beta chains were sequenced from one sample in a study of PD-L1 blockade in urothelial cancer. Generated by immunoSEQ multiplex PCR, the TCRdb table keeps only in-frame clones and is missing some. This table holds some 42,000 clones, over 65% found once. This sample comprised PBMCs, obtained around atezolizumab (anti-PD-L1) treatment. The receptors here all came from a man aged 65 to 79 with urothelial cancer.

This chain uses TRBV10-3 with TRBJ1-1; TRBD1 matches 7 bases. The CDR3 covers 15 residues. CDR1 is ENHRY, CDR2 SYGVKD, per germline. V lost 4 bases, J lost 0 bases, and 5 bases stayed unmatched. The CDR3 nucleotides read TGTGCCATCAGTGTAGGGGACAGCTTGAACACTGAAGCTTTCTTT. Translating it yields CAISVGDSLNTEAFF.

V and J are TRBV6-6 and TRBJ1-6, with 7 bases identical to TRBD1. The CDR3 totals 15 residues. Germline trimming cut 6 bases from V and 7 bases from J; bases unmatched to any gene: 9. Germline values: CDR1 MNHNY, CDR2 SVGAGI (reference sequence). The chain's CDR3 is CASRSTGQWNSPLHF. The CDR3 DNA is TGTGCCAGCAGGTCGACAGGGCAGTGGAATTCACCCCTCCACTTT.

The V call is TRBV11-2, the J call TRBJ2-3; 9 bases fit TRBD2. V dropped 2 bases and J dropped 3; count of bases not matched to a gene: 6. The germline CDR1 and CDR2 sequences are SGHAT and FQNNGV. The CDR3 contains 16 residues. CDR3 residues: CASSLRAGGPTDTQYF. The DNA for the CDR3 is TGTGCCAGCAGCTTACGGGCGGGAGGGCCAACAGATACGCAGTATTTT.

V gene TRBV16 combines with J gene TRBJ1-6, with no clear D. Trimming stripped 6 bases from V and 8 bases from J, with 8 bases between. CDR3 length: 12 amino acids. Per germline, CDR1 KGHSY and CDR2 FQNENV. DNA for the CDR3: TGTGCCAGCAGTCTATACGATTCACCCCTCCACTTT. Protein sequence: CASSLYDSPLHF.

The chain joins TRBV10-3 to TRBJ2-3; 15 bases are a match to TRBD2. Losses at the gene ends were 7 bases for V and 0 bases for J; bases not matched to a gene: 8. The germline V gene encodes CDR1 ENHRY and CDR2 SYGVKD. The CDR3 consists of 18 residues. In DNA, the CDR3 is TGTGCCATCACCCGGACTAGCGGGAGGGACCCTAGCACAGATACGCAGTATTTT. Translated: CAITRTSGRDPSTDTQYF.

A single count supports this clone. The V call is TRBV7-3, the J call TRBJ2-6; TRBD1 agrees at 10 bases. V shed 5 bases, J shed 1 base, and the junction held 17 bases outside the gene matches. CDR3 length equals 21 residues. CDR1 is SGHTA and CDR2 is FQGTGA in the germline V gene. In DNA form, the CDR3 reads TGTGCCAGCAGCCTCCCACCCCCCGCCGGGACAGGGGATTCTGGGGCCAACGTCCTGACTTTC. Its protein is CASSLPPPAGTGDSGANVLTF.

This clone showed up just a few times. The rearrangement uses TRBV7-3 and TRBJ1-2, with 7 bases aligning to TRBD1. Per germline, CDR1 SGHTA and CDR2 FQGTGA. The CDR3 totals 13 residues. J gave up 8 bases and V 5 bases, and 8 bases lay outside the gene matches. The CDR3 spells CASSLKTGYGYTF. In DNA, the CDR3 is TGTGCCAGCAGCCTTAAGACAGGGTACGGCTACACCTTC.